This T cell receptor beta chain was captured by sequencing in a study of identifying expanded T cells in peripheral blood. As to this clone: Its antigen is undetermined.

Study-wide results and limits: Differentially abundant clones: 0.95 to 1.5 between replicates, approximately 15 at around 14 days, over 18 at four.

TCRdb's copy holds only in-frame clones and misses some; the assay was immunoSEQ multiplex PCR. Among some 120,000 clones listed, more than 75% were seen once. Trimming left V 3 bases short and J 8 bases short, with 4 bases between. The CDR3 covers 11 residues. Germline V gene data show CDR1 as SGHAT and CDR2 as FQNNGV. Sequencing input: blood. This chain joins TRBV11-2 and TRBJ2-2; no firm D call. The source is a person aged 18 to 70 in good health. CDR3 in DNA: TGTGCCAGCAGCTTGCCTGGGGAGCTGTTTTTT. Residues: CASSLPGELFF. The full variable domain, its missing parts supplied by reference TRBV11-2 and TRBJ2-2, is EAGVAQSPRYKIIEKRQSVAFWCNPISGHATLYWYQQILGQGPKLLIQFQNNGVVDDSQLPKDRFSAERLKGVDSTLKIQPAKLEDSAVYLCASSLPGELFFGEGSRLTVL.